This T cell receptor beta chain was found in a study of blood T cell repertoires in COVID-19. As for the study in general: Whether acute or convalescent, the COVID-19 samples came from the United States, Italy and Spain.

Seattle participants joined during active infection and were tracked over time. This CDR3 contains 14 residues. Germline CDR1 SGHVS, CDR2 FQNEAQ. Trimming removed 4 bases from V and 0 bases from J, with 9 bases in between. Sequenced by immunoSEQ multiplex PCR; TCRdb stores in-frame clones only, minus some. The sample holds about 350,000 clones, approximately 90% seen once. This sequence originates from a woman in her fifties or sixties with COVID-19, enrolled during active disease. The rearrangement links TRBV7-8 to TRBJ1-1; D not resolved. Sequencing used peripheral blood. CDR3 in amino acids: CASSWREMNTEAFF. The CDR3 nucleotides are TGTGCCAGCAGCTGGCGGGAAATGAACACTGAAGCTTTCTTT.